The T cell receptor beta chain described here comes from a study of cytomegalovirus exposure and HLA in healthy donors. Study conclusions and caveats: Association of a missense DCLRE1C variant with TCR beta V- and J-gene trimming was reported in a later analysis.

In the case of this clone: What it binds is unknown. The junction and the germline gene differ at one end; a read error may be behind it.

It was with 60 Vbeta and 13 Jbeta primers that the PCR ran. Study processing details: Roughly 81 million unique TCR beta chains, about 12 million shared, were counted in a later analysis. Repertoires were generated with immunoSEQ multiplex PCR, while TCRdb's copy carries only in-frame clones and drops some. V, J and clone size are taken as reported in that table, and D and trimming were inferred from the DNA itself. The data show 140,000 to 150,000 clones, 82% seen once. This CDR3 region has 11 residues. In germline, CDR1 is SEHNR, CDR2 FQNEAQ (reference sequence). Healthy bone marrow donors supplied every sample.

Sequenced input: PBMCs. The TCR comes from a male donor in good health and CMV-seronegative. This chain links TRBV7-9 with TRBJ1-2; D ambiguous. CDR3 nucleotide sequence: TGTTCCAGCAGCTCTTCCTATGGCTACACCTTC. The encoded protein is CSSSSSYGYTF.